This record looks at one T cell receptor (beta chain) sequence and its context. Profiled with immunoSEQ multiplex PCR; TCRdb holds only in-frame clones, not every one. The sample yields more than 2,000,000 clones, 90% to 95% seen once. The sample comes from a study of shared clonotypes between healthy human individuals. This CDR3 comprises 15 residues. V shed 0 bases and J shed 5 bases, with 15 bases lying between them. Looked up from germline, CDR1 is SGDLS and CDR2 is YYNGEE. The chain combines TRBV9 with TRBJ2-7; no clear D gene. The receptor comes from a man between 18 and 29 years old in good health. Some clones in this sample may be carry-over from other donors' samples. The source material was naive CD4+ T cells from PBMCs. As for subset: CD45RA+ positively selected. The CDR3 DNA sequence: TGTGCCAGCAGCGTAGCTTCTGGCGCGTGGGACGAGCAGTACTTC. Translated: CASSVASGAWDEQYF. The full variable domain, rest sourced from reference TRBV9 and TRBJ2-7, is DSGVTQTPKHLITATGQRVTLRCSPRSGDLSVYWYQQSLDQGLQFLIQYYNGEERAKGNILERFSAQQFPDLHSELNLSSLELGDSALYFCASSVASGAWDEQYFGPGTRLTVT.